This T cell receptor beta chain was identified in a study of T cell repertoires in cytomegalovirus infection. Germline assignment: CDR1 DFQATT and CDR2 SNEGSKA (reference sequence). The V and J ends lost 5 bases and 2 bases, in that order; junction bases with no gene match: 6. The CDR3 is made up of 14 amino acids. From the reads, TCRdb called clonotypes with MiXCR, one entry per CDR3 protein. The sample has about 740,000 distinct CDR3 sequences; less than 40% are singletons. This TCR came from a human donor in good health (CMV status not recorded). Some clones in this sample may be carry-over from other donors' samples. The rearrangement joins TRBV20-1 to TRBJ2-7, with 10 positions matching TRBD2. The material sequenced was PBMCs. The CDR3: CSAGRTSGTYEQYF. The CDR3 DNA is TGCAGTGCTGGCAGGACTAGCGGTACCTACGAGCAGTACTTC.